These T cell receptor beta chains were read from a single sample in a study of OX40 agonist ivuxolimab in advanced cancers. The assay was immunoSEQ multiplex PCR, and TCRdb's table has in-frame clones only and misses some. Here the sample spans tens of thousands of clones, around 81% being singletons. The sample consisted of CD4+ or CD8+ T cells sorted from blood, taken in a trial of the OX40 agonist ivuxolimab. The origin of the receptors is an adult with an advanced solid tumor such as melanoma, head and neck, liver or kidney cancer. Each CDR3 is given with its conserved first and last residue. The D gene is left open where the match is weak. Expanded clones get a size class; other rows say once, few or many, or leave the size out.

j_call,clone_size,d_call,v_call,cdr3_nt,cdr3_aa
TRBJ2-1,-,TRBD2,TRBV27,TGTGCCAGCAGTTTATTCCTAGCGGGGGGTGGGAATGAGCAGTTCTTC,CASSLFLAGGGNEQFF
TRBJ1-2,-,-,TRBV4-3,TGCGCCAGCAGCCAAGATCTGAGACCGATCTATGGCTACACCTTC,CASSQDLRPIYGYTF
TRBJ2-7,-,-,TRBV7-9,TGTGCCAGCACTCCCCCCTGGGGGGTTTACGAGCAGTACTTC,CASTPPWGVYEQYF
TRBJ1-5,-,-,TRBV4-1,TGCGCCAGCAGCCCAGGGCGGTCTGGCAATCAGCCCCAGCATTTT,CASSPGRSGNQPQHF
TRBJ1-5,few,-,TRBV6-6,TGTGCCAGCAGTTACGGTGGACAGCATAGCAATCAGCCCCAGCATTTT,CASSYGGQHSNQPQHF
TRBJ1-6,few,-,TRBV14,TGTGCCAGCAGCCAAGTATCTAACTCACCCCTCCACTTT,CASSQVSNSPLHF
TRBJ1-1,-,TRBD1,TRBV29-1,TGCAGCGTCTGGGACAGGGGGAACACTGAAGCTTTCTTT,CSVWDRGNTEAFF
TRBJ1-2,-,TRBD1,TRBV28,TGTGCCAGCTGTACCGGGACAGGGGTATATGGCTACACCTTC,CASCTGTGVYGYTF
TRBJ2-1,once,TRBD1,TRBV6-5,TGTGCCAGCAGTTACAGAGACAGGGGTAGTGAGCAGTTCTTC,CASSYRDRGSEQFF
TRBJ2-7,-,-,TRBV14,TGTGCCAGCAGCCAAGCGCACGAGCAGTACTTC,CASSQAHEQYF
TRBJ2-7,-,-,TRBV21-1,TGTGCCAGCAGCAAGGTGGGGCGAGTCAACGAGCAGTACTTC,CASSKVGRVNEQYF
TRBJ2-2,-,TRBD1,TRBV6-5,TGTGCCAGCAGTATACAGGGGTCCTACACCGGGGAGCTGTTTTTT,CASSIQGSYTGELFF
TRBJ1-2,-,TRBD1,TRBV30,TGTGCCCAGTATTCAGGGGGTGATGGCTACACCTTC,CAQYSGGDGYTF
TRBJ1-2,-,-,TRBV28,TGTGCCAGCAGTTTTCGGGGAGGCTATGGCTACACCTTC,CASSFRGGYGYTF
TRBJ2-1,-,-,TRBV7-3,TGTGCCAGCAGCCCGAGAGGGTTGGGATACAATGAGCAGTTCTTC,CASSPRGLGYNEQFF
TRBJ2-7,-,TRBD2,TRBV5-1,TGCGCCAGCAGCCCGACTAGCCAGCCCACCTACGAGCAGTACTTC,CASSPTSQPTYEQYF
TRBJ1-2,-,TRBD1,TRBV6-1,TGTGCCAGCAGTACCCGACAGGGTTACGGCTATGGCTACACCTTC,CASSTRQGYGYGYTF
TRBJ1-4,-,TRBD1,TRBV7-9,TGTGCCAGCAGCTTAGGGGACAGGGTTGGTGAAAAACTGTTTTTT,CASSLGDRVGEKLFF
TRBJ1-2,-,-,TRBV5-5,TGTGCCAGCAGCTTGAGTATAGGCTGGGGAGAAGAGTCGTATGGCTACACCTTC,CASSLSIGWGEESYGYTF
TRBJ2-2,-,-,TRBV7-8,TGTGCCAGCAGCTTACTGACTGCGAACACCGGGGAGCTGTTTTTT,CASSLLTANTGELFF
TRBJ2-6,-,TRBD2,TRBV2,TGTGCCAGCATGGCGGGAGGGTTCCTTCGCTCTGGGGCCAACGTCCTGACTTTC,CASMAGGFLRSGANVLTF
TRBJ2-6,-,-,TRBV7-3,TGTGCCAGCAGCTTGGCTGGGGCCAACGTCCTGACTTTC,CASSLAGANVLTF
TRBJ2-7,-,-,TRBV10-3,TGTGCCATCAGTAACGCACCAAGCTCCTACGAGCAGTACTTC,CAISNAPSSYEQYF
TRBJ2-5,-,TRBD2,TRBV19,TGTGCCAGTAGTAGGGGGGGTGGCGAGACCCAGTACTTC,CASSRGGGETQYF
TRBJ2-2,once,-,TRBV11-2,TGTGCCAGCAGACCAAACCTAGCGACCGGGGAGCTGTTTTTT,CASRPNLATGELFF
TRBJ2-3,-,TRBD2,TRBV28,TGTGCCAGCAGTTATAGCGGGGGATACACAGATACGCAGTATTTT,CASSYSGGYTDTQYF
TRBJ1-2,-,TRBD1,TRBV11-2,TGTGCCAGCAGTAGAGGCGGTCCCGACAGGGCTTATGGCTACACCTTC,CASSRGGPDRAYGYTF
TRBJ2-1,-,-,TRBV13,TGTGCCAGCAGCTCCTACCACAATGAGCAGTTCTTC,CASSSYHNEQFF
TRBJ1-5,-,-,TRBV6-5,TGTGCCACCGGTTTAGGCAATCAGCCCCAGCATTTT,CATGLGNQPQHF
TRBJ1-5,-,-,TRBV5-1,TGCGCCAGCAGCTTGCTAGGTTCGGATCAGCCCCAGCATTTT,CASSLLGSDQPQHF
TRBJ2-6,-,TRBD1,TRBV7-2,TGTGCCAGCAGTTCGCAGGGGGCTGGGGCCAACGTCCTGACTTTC,CASSSQGAGANVLTF
TRBJ2-3,-,TRBD1,TRBV30,TGTGCCTGGGCAAGACAGGGGGCCGGCACAGATACGCAGTATTTT,CAWARQGAGTDTQYF
TRBJ2-1,-,-,TRBV6-5,TGTGCCAGCGCCCCAGCGGACCTTTGGGGGCAGTTCTTC,CASAPADLWGQFF
TRBJ1-5,-,-,TRBV5-5,TGTGCCAGCAGCCCTTGGGGTTTGGGCAATCAGCCCCAGCATTTT,CASSPWGLGNQPQHF
TRBJ1-5,-,-,TRBV18,TGTGCCAGCTCATTCGGAGAGGGCAATCAGCCCCAGCATTTT,CASSFGEGNQPQHF
TRBJ2-1,-,TRBD2,TRBV7-2,TGTGCCAGCAGCTCACGGCCTCTAGCGGGAGGGCCGGATGAGCAGTTCTTC,CASSSRPLAGGPDEQFF
TRBJ1-5,-,TRBD1,TRBV27,TGTGCCAGCAGTCCTGGGACAGGGTCGAACAATCAGCCCCAGCATTTT,CASSPGTGSNNQPQHF
TRBJ2-3,-,TRBD2,TRBV6-4,TGTGCCAGCAGTGGATCGTCGGGAGGCCAATATACGCAGTATTTT,CASSGSSGGQYTQYF
TRBJ2-2,-,TRBD2,TRBV9,TGTGCCAGCAGCGCGAGCGGGGGATACACCGGGGAGCTGTTTTTT,CASSASGGYTGELFF
TRBJ2-2,once,-,TRBV11-2,TGTGCCAGCAGCTTAGATCGGAGGACCGGGGAGCTGTTTTTT,CASSLDRRTGELFF
TRBJ2-7,-,TRBD2,TRBV10-3,TGTGCCATCACCCCCCGACTAGCGGGAGGGACGGACGAGCAGTACTTC,CAITPRLAGGTDEQYF
TRBJ1-4,-,-,TRBV5-1,TGCGCCAGCAGCTTAGGACAGAATGAAAAACTGTTTTTT,CASSLGQNEKLFF
TRBJ1-1,-,-,TRBV5-4,TGTGCCAGCAGCTTGGCCAGCAGGGACCCTATGAACACTGAAGCTTTCTTT,CASSLASRDPMNTEAFF
TRBJ1-1,-,-,TRBV28,TGTGCCAGCAGTTTACACGACGCGACTGAAGCTTTCTTT,CASSLHDATEAFF
TRBJ2-7,-,TRBD2,TRBV18,TGTGCCAGCTCACCATCCAGGGAGGGCTACGAGCAGTACTTC,CASSPSREGYEQYF
TRBJ2-1,-,-,TRBV4-1,TGCGCCAGCAGCCCGGACGCGTTGAGGGAGCAGTTCTTC,CASSPDALREQFF
TRBJ1-6,-,-,TRBV4-1,TGCGCCAGCAGCCAATCAGGGGCCAGCGGAGGAGTACCCCTCCACTTT,CASSQSGASGGVPLHF
TRBJ2-3,-,-,TRBV7-8,TGTGCCAGCAGCTTAGTAGAGGGTTTCACAGATACGCAGTATTTT,CASSLVEGFTDTQYF
TRBJ2-7,-,-,TRBV6-1,TGTGCCAGCGGGGCGCTGTACGAGCAGTACTTC,CASGALYEQYF
TRBJ2-7,once,-,TRBV6-6,TGTGCCAGCAGCCATATCTACGAGCAGTACTTC,CASSHIYEQYF
TRBJ2-3,few,-,TRBV5-1,TGCGCCAGCAGCTTGGGACAGGCGAGCACAGATACGCAGTATTTT,CASSLGQASTDTQYF
TRBJ1-1,-,-,TRBV2,TGTGCCAGCAGTGTGGGGGCAGGCACTGAAGCTTTCTTT,CASSVGAGTEAFF
TRBJ2-1,once,TRBD1,TRBV19,TGTGCCAGTAGTAGGACAGGGGGCAATGAGCAGTTCTTC,CASSRTGGNEQFF
TRBJ1-5,-,TRBD1,TRBV4-3,TGCGCCAGCAGCCAAGTGGGACAGGCTAGCAATCAGCCCCAGCATTTT,CASSQVGQASNQPQHF
TRBJ1-4,few,-,TRBV28,TGTGCCAGCAGGGCGGCAAATGAAAAACTGTTTTTT,CASRAANEKLFF
TRBJ1-4,-,-,TRBV10-3,TGTGCCATCAGTGAGTCCGCGGCAACTAATGAAAAACTGTTTTTT,CAISESAATNEKLFF
TRBJ2-5,-,TRBD1,TRBV6-5,TGTGCCAGCAGGGGTTCCGGGACAGACCAAGAGACCCAGTACTTC,CASRGSGTDQETQYF
TRBJ1-1,-,-,TRBV7-2,TGTGCCAGCAGCTTAGGAGGGAACAAAGCTTTCTTT,CASSLGGNKAFF
TRBJ1-5,-,-,TRBV10-2,TGCGCCAGCAGTGAGAATCAGTATCAGCCCCAGCATTTT,CASSENQYQPQHF